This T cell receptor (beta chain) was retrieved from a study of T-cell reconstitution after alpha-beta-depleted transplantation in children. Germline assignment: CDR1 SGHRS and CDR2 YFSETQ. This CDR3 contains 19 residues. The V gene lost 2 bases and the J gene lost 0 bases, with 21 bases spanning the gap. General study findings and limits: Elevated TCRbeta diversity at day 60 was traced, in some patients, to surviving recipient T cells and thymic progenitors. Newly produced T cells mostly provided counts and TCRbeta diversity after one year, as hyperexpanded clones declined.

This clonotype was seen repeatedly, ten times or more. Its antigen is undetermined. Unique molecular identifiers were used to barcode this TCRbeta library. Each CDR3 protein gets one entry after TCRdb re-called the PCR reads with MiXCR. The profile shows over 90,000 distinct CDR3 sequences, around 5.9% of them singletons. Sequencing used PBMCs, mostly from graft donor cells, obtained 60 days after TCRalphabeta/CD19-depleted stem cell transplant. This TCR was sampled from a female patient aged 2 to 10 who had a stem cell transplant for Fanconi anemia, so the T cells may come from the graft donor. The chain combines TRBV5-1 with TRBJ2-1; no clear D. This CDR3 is CASSFDPTYYQSSYNEQFF. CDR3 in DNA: TGCGCCAGCAGCTTTGACCCGACTTACTACCAAAGCTCCTACAATGAGCAGTTCTTC.